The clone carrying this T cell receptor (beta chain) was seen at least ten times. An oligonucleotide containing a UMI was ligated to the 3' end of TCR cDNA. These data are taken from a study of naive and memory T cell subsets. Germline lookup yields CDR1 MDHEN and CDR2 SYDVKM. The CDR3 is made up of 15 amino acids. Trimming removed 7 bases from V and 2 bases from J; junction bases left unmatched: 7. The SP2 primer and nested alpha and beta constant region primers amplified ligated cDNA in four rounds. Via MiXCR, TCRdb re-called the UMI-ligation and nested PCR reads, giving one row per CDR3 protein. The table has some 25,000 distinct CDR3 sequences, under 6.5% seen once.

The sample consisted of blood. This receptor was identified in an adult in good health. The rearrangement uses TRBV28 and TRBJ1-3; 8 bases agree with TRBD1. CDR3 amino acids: CASIAQGDPGNTIYF. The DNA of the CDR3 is TGTGCCAGCATCGCACAGGGGGACCCTGGAAACACCATATATTTT.